A selection of T cell receptor beta chains follows, all from one sample in a study of cytomegalovirus exposure and HLA in healthy donors. TCRdb keeps only in-frame clones here, not all; method: immunoSEQ multiplex PCR. The sample carries under 250,000 clones, around 77% recorded once. The specimen sequenced was PBMCs. These receptors were collected from a young woman in good health and CMV-seronegative. The CDR3 runs from the conserved cysteine through the conserved F or W. A D gene is named only where the DNA matches it firmly. Not all rows give a size; the values are once, few, many and, for expanded clones, a class.

CDR3aa: CASSPRPMGTNYGYTF
CDR3nt: TGCGCCAGCAGCCCGCGACCCATGGGGACAAACTATGGCTACACCTTC
d_gene: -
v_gene: TRBV4-1
abundance: -
len: 16
j_gene: TRBJ1-2

CDR3aa: CASSLARLSGAEQFF
CDR3nt: TGTGCCAGCAGTCTGGCCCGGTTAAGTGGGGCTGAGCAGTTCTTC
d_gene: -
v_gene: TRBV5-4
abundance: few
len: 15
j_gene: TRBJ2-1

CDR3aa: CASSPDRGGNTIYF
CDR3nt: TGTGCCAGCTCACCGGACAGGGGAGGAAACACCATATATTTT
d_gene: TRBD1
v_gene: TRBV18
abundance: once
len: 14
j_gene: TRBJ1-3

CDR3aa: CASSLDRLNTIYF
CDR3nt: TGTGCCAGCAGCCTTGACAGGCTAAACACCATATATTTT
d_gene: -
v_gene: TRBV5-4
abundance: -
len: 13
j_gene: TRBJ1-3

CDR3aa: CASRLGDRATSGRAWEQFF
CDR3nt: TGCGCCAGCAGACTCGGGGACAGGGCTACGAGCGGGAGGGCCTGGGAGCAGTTCTTC
d_gene: -
v_gene: TRBV23-1
abundance: -
len: 19
j_gene: TRBJ2-1

CDR3aa: CASTSRGGQGYQQYF
CDR3nt: TGTGCCAGCACCTCCCGCGGGGGACAGGGGTATCAGCAGTACTTC
d_gene: TRBD1
v_gene: TRBV6-6
abundance: -
len: 15
j_gene: TRBJ2-7

CDR3aa: CASSLGDRPNYGYTF
CDR3nt: TGTGCCAGCAGCTTGGGGGACAGGCCTAACTATGGCTACACCTTC
d_gene: TRBD1
v_gene: TRBV5-6
abundance: -
len: 15
j_gene: TRBJ1-2

CDR3aa: CSSSPRTSGRSSYEQYF
CDR3nt: TGTTCCAGCAGCCCACGGACTAGCGGTCGCAGCTCCTACGAGCAGTACTTC
d_gene: TRBD2
v_gene: TRBV7-9
abundance: -
len: 17
j_gene: TRBJ2-7

CDR3aa: CASRSGTATYEQYF
CDR3nt: TGTGCCAGCAGATCCGGGACAGCTACCTACGAGCAGTACTTC
d_gene: TRBD1
v_gene: TRBV2
abundance: -
len: 14
j_gene: TRBJ2-7

CDR3aa: CASSGLRGPGNTIYF
CDR3nt: TGCGCCAGCAGCGGTCTCAGGGGACCTGGAAACACCATATATTTT
d_gene: -
v_gene: TRBV10-1
abundance: -
len: 15
j_gene: TRBJ1-3

CDR3aa: CASRGVDRGGLARYNEQFF
CDR3nt: TGCGCCAGCAGGGGCGTGGACAGGGGAGGACTAGCGCGTTACAATGAGCAGTTCTTC
d_gene: -
v_gene: TRBV5-1
abundance: -
len: 19
j_gene: TRBJ2-1

CDR3aa: CASSRGQGAPQQYF
CDR3nt: TGCGCCAGCAGCCGGGGACAGGGGGCCCCTCAGCAGTACTTC
d_gene: TRBD1
v_gene: TRBV5-1
abundance: -
len: 14
j_gene: TRBJ2-7

CDR3aa: CASSTNLWTGNEKLFF
CDR3nt: TGTGCCAGTAGTACAAACTTATGGACAGGAAATGAAAAACTGTTTTTT
d_gene: TRBD1
v_gene: TRBV19
abundance: -
len: 16
j_gene: TRBJ1-4

CDR3aa: CASSYSRRLLHF
CDR3nt: TGTGCCAGCAGTTACTCGAGAAGATTGTTGCACTTC
d_gene: -
v_gene: TRBV6-5
abundance: -
len: 12
j_gene: TRBJ2-4

CDR3aa: CASSLGGQADIQYF
CDR3nt: TGTGCCAGCAGCTTGGGGGGACAGGCAGACATTCAGTACTTC
d_gene: TRBD1
v_gene: TRBV5-5
abundance: -
len: 14
j_gene: TRBJ2-4

CDR3aa: CASSPVRQVEQYF
CDR3nt: TGTGCCAGCTCACCAGTTAGGCAGGTCGAGCAGTACTTC
d_gene: -
v_gene: TRBV18
abundance: -
len: 13
j_gene: TRBJ2-7

CDR3aa: CSVGPVRTGQSIPNYGYTF
CDR3nt: TGCAGCGTTGGTCCCGTCAGAACGGGACAGAGCATCCCCAACTATGGCTACACCTTC
d_gene: TRBD1
v_gene: TRBV29-1
abundance: -
len: 19
j_gene: TRBJ1-2

CDR3aa: CAISESSGRAFEQFF
CDR3nt: TGTGCCATCAGTGAGTCTAGCGGGAGGGCATTTGAGCAGTTCTTC
d_gene: TRBD2
v_gene: TRBV10-3
abundance: -
len: 15
j_gene: TRBJ2-1

CDR3aa: CASSQASGQGYNEQFF
CDR3nt: TGTGCCAGCAGCCAAGCCAGCGGCCAAGGCTACAATGAGCAGTTCTTC
d_gene: -
v_gene: TRBV4-2
abundance: -
len: 16
j_gene: TRBJ2-1

CDR3aa: CASSSQPGQGDGYTF
CDR3nt: TGTGCCAGCAGCTCACAACCGGGACAGGGTGATGGCTACACCTTC
d_gene: TRBD1
v_gene: TRBV7-6
abundance: -
len: 15
j_gene: TRBJ1-2

CDR3aa: CASRRTGLGYTF
CDR3nt: TGTGCCAGCAGGAGAACAGGGCTTGGCTACACCTTC
d_gene: -
v_gene: TRBV7-2
abundance: -
len: 12
j_gene: TRBJ1-2

CDR3aa: CASSPSSMSSHEQYF
CDR3nt: TGTGCCAGCAGCCCCTCTTCAATGAGCTCCCACGAGCAGTACTTC
d_gene: -
v_gene: TRBV9
abundance: once
len: 15
j_gene: TRBJ2-7

CDR3aa: CASSLASGRETQYF
CDR3nt: TGTGCCAGCAGTTTGGCTAGCGGGAGGGAGACCCAGTACTTC
d_gene: TRBD2
v_gene: TRBV27
abundance: -
len: 14
j_gene: TRBJ2-5

CDR3aa: CASSWTSGQETQYF
CDR3nt: TGCGCCAGCAGTTGGACTAGCGGACAAGAGACCCAGTACTTC
d_gene: TRBD2
v_gene: TRBV5-1
abundance: -
len: 14
j_gene: TRBJ2-5

CDR3aa: CASSIEAGRPGLFF
CDR3nt: TGTGCCAGTAGTATAGAGGCAGGGCGGCCCGGGCTGTTTTTT
d_gene: -
v_gene: TRBV19
abundance: few
len: 14
j_gene: TRBJ2-2

CDR3aa: CASSPGYNEQFF
CDR3nt: TGCGCCAGCAGCCCGGGCTACAATGAGCAGTTCTTC
d_gene: -
v_gene: TRBV5-1
abundance: -
len: 12
j_gene: TRBJ2-1

CDR3aa: CASSFRYEQFF
CDR3nt: TGTGCCAGCAGCTTTCGGTATGAGCAGTTCTTC
d_gene: -
v_gene: TRBV11-2
abundance: -
len: 11
j_gene: TRBJ2-1

CDR3aa: CASSYGQASNQPQHF
CDR3nt: TGTGCCAGCAGTTATGGCCAAGCGAGCAATCAGCCCCAGCATTTT
d_gene: -
v_gene: TRBV28
abundance: few
len: 15
j_gene: TRBJ1-5

CDR3aa: CASSISWSTNYGYTF
CDR3nt: TGTGCCAGTAGTATTAGTTGGAGTACAAACTATGGCTACACCTTC
d_gene: -
v_gene: TRBV19
abundance: -
len: 15
j_gene: TRBJ1-2

CDR3aa: CASSHLTGATGELFF
CDR3nt: TGTGCCAGCAGTCACCTGACGGGTGCAACGGGGGAGCTGTTTTTT
d_gene: -
v_gene: TRBV7-6
abundance: -
len: 15
j_gene: TRBJ2-2

CDR3aa: CASSLEGVRDSRSPLHF
CDR3nt: TGCGCCAGCAGCTTGGAAGGGGTTAGGGACAGTCGCTCACCCCTCCACTTT
d_gene: TRBD1
v_gene: TRBV5-1
abundance: -
len: 17
j_gene: TRBJ1-6